This TCR beta chain was recorded in a study of Ad26.COV2.S vaccination and SARS-CoV-2 variants. Described treatment: roughly 20 received Ad26.COV2.S at low or high dose, single or two shots; roughly five received placebo; per-sample allocation not given. Sampling took place 63 days after the first vaccine or placebo injection. Profiled with immunoSEQ multiplex PCR; TCRdb holds only in-frame clones, not every one. The table lists approximately 410,000 clones, 70% to 90% of them singletons. This TCR was sampled from a person between 18 and 59 years old who received the Ad26.COV2.S COVID-19 vaccine or a placebo. The starting material was peripheral blood, obtained in a trial of Ad26.COV2.S vaccine versus placebo.

Here the CDR3 reads CASSPVDSTGNNSPLHF. The DNA for the CDR3 is TGTGCCAGCAGCCCAGTCGACTCGACAGGGAACAATTCACCCCTCCACTTT. The V gene is TRBV5-5, the J gene TRBJ1-6; the match to TRBD1 covers 7 bases. J lost 7 bases, V lost 4 bases, and 14 bases had no gene match. The CDR3 consists of 17 residues. Germline assignment: CDR1 SGHKS and CDR2 YYEKEE (reference sequence).